The 21 T cell receptor beta chains presented below share a single source sample, sequenced in a study of blood T cell repertoires in COVID-19. Assay used: immunoSEQ multiplex PCR; TCRdb lists only in-frame clones, some missing. The profile shows about 140,000 clones, around 82% of them singletons. Sequencing was done on a sample of PBMCs or T cells enriched from blood (not recorded which). These receptors originate from a man aged 35 to 55 with acute COVID-19.

The J gene is TRBJ2-5, the V gene TRBV15, with 7 bases fitting TRBD1. Trimming cost V 5 bases and J 5 bases; bases outside gene matches: 8. Looked up from germline, CDR1 is LNHNV and CDR2 is YYDKDF (reference sequence). This CDR3 comprises 14 residues. The CDR3: CATSRQTGEETQYF. The CDR3 DNA sequence: TGTGCCACCAGCCGACAAACAGGGGAGGAGACCCAGTACTTC. Drawing the rest from reference TRBV15 and TRBJ2-5, the complete variable domain is DAMVIQNPRYQVTQFGKPVTLSCSQTLNHNVMYWYQQKSSQAPKLLFHYYDKDFNNEADTPDNFQSRRPNTSFCFLDIRSPGLGDTAMYLCATSRQTGEETQYFGPGTRLLVL.

The genes are TRBV28 and TRBJ1-2, with 8 bases matching TRBD1. CDR3 length: 14 amino acids. With V trimmed by 4 bases and J by 4 bases, 5 bases remained unmatched. CDR1 and CDR2 (germline): MDHEN, SYDVKM. CDR3 residues: CASSSQGAGYGYTF. DNA for the CDR3: TGTGCCAGCAGTTCCCAGGGGGCGGGCTATGGCTACACCTTC.

This clone was counted a few times. The CDR3 DNA reads as TGTGCCAGCAGCTCCCTACCGGGGTCCGGGGAGCTGTTTTTT. This translates into CASSSLPGSGELFF. The chain is built from TRBV5-5 and TRBJ2-2, with D possibly matching TRBD2 (5 bases). The CDR3 consists of 14 residues. V gave up 3 bases and J gave up 6 bases, with 12 bases separating them. Germline CDR1 and CDR2: SGHKS and YYEKEE (reference sequence).

This clone was observed a single time. V usage is TRBV3-1 (or the pseudogene TRBV3-2) and J usage is TRBJ1-5; 10 nucleotides match TRBD1. The trim removed 1 base at V and 6 bases at J, leaving 0 bases unmatched. CDR1 is LGHDT, CDR2 YNNKEL, per germline (reference sequence). This CDR3 is built from 14 residues. CDR3 bases: TGTGCCAGCAGCCAAGGGACAGGGGGTCAGCCCCAGCATTTT. Amino acids: CASSQGTGGQPQHF.

V usage is TRBV9 and J usage is TRBJ2-1, with D perhaps matching TRBD2 (6 bases). The CDR3 consists of 15 residues. V lost 0 bases and J lost 8, with 15 bases in between. Germline CDR1 and CDR2: SGDLS and YYNGEE. The CDR3 DNA reads as TGTGCCAGCAGCGTAGCTTCGGGACTCCGTGATGAGCAGTTCTTC. Translated: CASSVASGLRDEQFF. Looking up the rest from reference TRBV9 and TRBJ2-1 gives the full variable domain: DSGVTQTPKHLITATGQRVTLRCSPRSGDLSVYWYQQSLDQGLQFLIQYYNGEERAKGNILERFSAQQFPDLHSELNLSSLELGDSALYFCASSVASGLRDEQFFGPGTRLTVL.

The CDR3 sequence: CASSSRTDSTDTQYF. The DNA of the CDR3 is TGTGCCAGCAGTTCCCGGACAGATAGCACAGATACGCAGTATTTT. The chain uses TRBV28 and TRBJ2-3, with TRBD1 as a possible D gene (6 bases). The CDR3 covers 15 residues. The germline gives CDR1 MDHEN, CDR2 SYDVKM. V was cut by 4 bases and J by 0 bases, with 11 bases left in between.

The chain has TRBV30 and TRBJ2-7, with 11 nucleotides matching TRBD2. V lost 3 bases and J lost 4; bases outside the gene matches: 5. Germline CDR1 GTSNPN, CDR2 SVGIG (reference sequence). The CDR3 has 14 residues. The CDR3 region has the DNA TGTGCCTGGAGCGCCGGACTAGCGGGTTACGAGCAGTACTTC. Protein sequence: CAWSAGLAGYEQYF.

The chain employs TRBV28 and TRBJ2-4; a weak D match, TRBD1 (6 bases). The CDR3 has 13 residues. Germline V gene data show CDR1 as MDHEN and CDR2 as SYDVKM. Trimming left V 5 bases short and J 7 bases short, with 12 bases between. CDR3 sequence: CASSRRQVNIQYF. DNA of the CDR3: TGTGCCAGCAGTCGGCGACAGGTCAACATTCAGTACTTC.

The chain links TRBV7-8 to TRBJ2-2; TRBD1 matches at 10 bases. J was trimmed by 3 bases and V by 6 bases; bases with no gene match: 7. The CDR3 has 16 amino acids. Germline lookup yields CDR1 SGHVS and CDR2 FQNEAQ. CDR3: CASRSTGTGDTGELFF. CDR3 nucleotide sequence: TGTGCCAGCAGATCCACCGGGACAGGGGACACCGGGGAGCTGTTTTTT.

The chain carries TRBV3-1 (or the pseudogene TRBV3-2) and TRBJ2-1, with TRBD2 matching over 7 bases. The CDR3 sequence is 15 residues long. Per germline, CDR1 LGHDT and CDR2 YNNKEL (reference sequence). J gave up 2 bases and V 3 bases, and 4 bases lay outside the gene matches. CDR3 sequence: CASSHERGPYNEQFF. The CDR3 DNA is TGTGCCAGCAGCCACGAGCGGGGCCCCTACAATGAGCAGTTCTTC.

The chain couples TRBV19 to TRBJ2-2; 9 positions agree with TRBD1. Unmatched junction bases numbered 6, after V lost 3 bases and J lost 4 bases. This CDR3 region has 16 residues. Germline loops: CDR1 LNHDA, CDR2 SQIVND (reference sequence). The CDR3 region has the DNA TGTGCCAGTAGTATTTGGGGGACAGGGAGCACCGGGGAGCTGTTTTTT. Amino acid sequence: CASSIWGTGSTGELFF. The full variable domain, rest sourced from reference TRBV19 and TRBJ2-2, is DGGITQSPKYLFRKEGQNVTLSCEQNLNHDAMYWYRQDPGQGLRLIYYSQIVNDFQKGDIAEGYSVSREKKESFPLTVTSAQKNPTAFYLCASSIWGTGSTGELFFGEGSRLTVL.

The rearrangement joins TRBV30 to TRBJ1-6; unclear D gene. The CDR3 runs 14 residues. Germline V lookup: CDR1 GTSNPN, CDR2 SVGIG (reference sequence). V shed 2 bases and J shed 1 base, with 6 bases lying between them. The CDR3 DNA is TGTGCCTGGAGTACGGTGTCCTATAATTCACCCCTCCACTTT. Residues: CAWSTVSYNSPLHF.

This chain connects TRBV7-9 to TRBJ2-7; 8 nucleotides agree with TRBD1. This CDR3 is 14 amino acids long. V lost 5 bases and J lost 6; bases outside the gene matches: 9. Germline V gene lookup returns CDR1 SEHNR and CDR2 FQNEAQ (reference sequence). This CDR3 reads CASSATDRGGEQYF. CDR3 sequence (DNA): TGTGCCAGCAGCGCTACCGACAGGGGTGGCGAGCAGTACTTC.

V and J are TRBV9 and TRBJ2-5, with D unclear. The CDR3 is 13 amino acids. Germline V gene lookup returns CDR1 SGDLS and CDR2 YYNGEE. V dropped 1 base and J dropped 3 bases, with 7 bases sitting between them. CDR3 nucleotides: TGTGCCAGCAGCGTAAACGCGGAAGAGACCCAGTACTTC. It translates to CASSVNAEETQYF.

The chain has TRBV7-2 and TRBJ1-6, with unresolved D. The germline V gene encodes CDR1 SGHTA and CDR2 FQGNSA. The CDR3 loop spans 14 amino acids. V gave up 1 base and J gave up 3 bases, with 4 bases separating them. The CDR3 DNA reads as TGTGCCAGCAGCTTAGACGGCTATAATTCACCCCTCCACTTT. This translates into CASSLDGYNSPLHF.

The chain employs TRBV28 and TRBJ2-3; D is ambiguous. This CDR3 comprises 15 residues. The germline V gene has CDR1 MDHEN and CDR2 SYDVKM. V was shortened by 7 bases and J by 2 bases, with 16 bases between the two germline ends. The DNA for the CDR3 is TGTGCCAGCAACGCTAGAGGCGGCCCCACAGATACGCAGTATTTT. It encodes CASNARGGPTDTQYF.

This chain connects TRBV6-5 to TRBJ2-7; the match to TRBD1 covers 7 bases. From germline, CDR1 is MNHEY and CDR2 SVGAGI. CDR3 length equals 14 residues. Germline trimming cut 1 base from V and 2 bases from J; bases unmatched to any gene: 2. The CDR3 reads CASSYWDRPYEQYF. CDR3 in DNA: TGTGCCAGCAGTTACTGGGACAGACCCTACGAGCAGTACTTC.

The chain is built from TRBV4-3 and TRBJ2-5, with TRBD2 matching 7 bases. The CDR3 runs 16 residues. CDR1 and CDR2 (germline): LGHNA, YSLEER. Trimming cost V 0 bases and J 4 bases; bases outside gene matches: 8. CDR3 protein: CASSQDLAGGGETQYF. The CDR3 DNA reads TGCGCCAGCAGCCAAGATCTCGCCGGCGGGGGAGAGACCCAGTACTTC.

This clone was detected a few times. The gene calls are TRBV7-2 and TRBJ2-1, with 11 bases that match TRBD2. Germline CDR1 SGHTA, CDR2 FQGNSA. J gave up 9 bases and V 3 bases, and 10 bases lay outside the gene matches. The CDR3 extends over 16 amino acids. In nucleotides, the CDR3 is TGTGCCAGCAGCTTTACTAGCGGGGGTGTTATGGGTGAGCAGTTCTTC. It is translated as CASSFTSGGVMGEQFF. Using reference TRBV7-2 and TRBJ2-1 for the parts outside the CDR3, the full variable domain is GAGVSQSPSNKVTEKGKDVELRCDPISGHTALYWYRQSLGQGLEFLIYFQGNSAPDKSGLPSDRFSAERTGGSVSTLTIQRTQQEDSAVYLCASSFTSGGVMGEQFFGPGTRLTVL.

V and J are TRBV30 and TRBJ1-2; TRBD1 matches 7 bases. The germline CDR1 and CDR2 sequences are GTSNPN and SVGIG (reference sequence). The V gene end was trimmed by 0 bases and the J gene end by 3 bases; junction bases not matched to a gene: 1. The CDR3 contains 13 residues. In DNA form, the CDR3 reads TGTGCCTGGAGTGTAGACAGGGACTATGGCTACACCTTC. Its protein is CAWSVDRDYGYTF.

J is TRBJ2-3 and V is TRBV14, with 7 bases identical to TRBD1. CDR1 is SGHDN and CDR2 is FVKESK in the germline V gene. V trimming: 5 bases; J trimming: 3 bases; junction bases outside the gene matches: 2. The CDR3 runs 13 residues. For the CDR3, the DNA is TGTGCCAGCAGCACAGGGGCGACAGATACGCAGTATTTT. Protein product: CASSTGATDTQYF.